The next 30 T cell receptor beta chains were all read from a single sample in a study of PD-L1 blockade in urothelial cancer. Data came from immunoSEQ multiplex PCR; TCRdb stores just in-frame clones and leaves some out. The top ten clones hold about 6.9% of a sample with around 86,000 clones, about 82% of them seen once. This sample's time point: pretreatment peripheral blood. Material: PBMCs, obtained around atezolizumab (anti-PD-L1) treatment. All receptors derive from a man aged 35 to 55 with urothelial cancer.

The CDR3 reads CASSVDGQGGTYEQYF. The CDR3 DNA follows: TGTGCCAGCAGCGTAGACGGACAGGGAGGGACCTACGAGCAGTACTTC. This chain connects TRBV9 to TRBJ2-7; tentative D call: TRBD1 (8 bases). This CDR3 comprises 16 residues. The germline V gene has CDR1 SGDLS and CDR2 YYNGEE. Trimming left V 0 bases short and J 2 bases short, with 15 bases between. Using reference TRBV9 and TRBJ2-7 for the parts outside the CDR3, the full variable domain is DSGVTQTPKHLITATGQRVTLRCSPRSGDLSVYWYQQSLDQGLQFLIQYYNGEERAKGNILERFSAQQFPDLHSELNLSSLELGDSALYFCASSVDGQGGTYEQYFGPGTRLTVT.

V and J are TRBV6-1 and TRBJ1-2; TRBD1 is a possible D gene (5 bases). Germline V CDR1 and CDR2: MNHNS, SASEGT. This CDR3 is 13 amino acids long. The V gene lost 5 bases and the J gene lost 5 bases, with 12 bases spanning the gap. The chain's CDR3 is CASSQGAGYGYTF. In nucleotides, the CDR3 is TGTGCCAGCAGTCAAGGGGCTGGGTATGGCTACACCTTC.

This clone was counted only a few times. The chain recombines TRBV5-1 with TRBJ2-3; TRBD1 aligns across 7 bases. Trimming cost V 3 bases and J 1 base; bases outside gene matches: 5. The CDR3 covers 15 residues. CDR1 SGHRS and CDR2 YFSETQ come from the germline V gene. The DNA for the CDR3 is TGCGCCAGCAGCTCCCAGGGGGTTGGCACAGATACGCAGTATTTT. Translation: CASSSQGVGTDTQYF.

The CDR3 spells CASSPTSGRNEQYF. The CDR3 bases are TGTGCCAGCAGCCCGACTAGCGGGAGGAACGAGCAGTACTTC. The J gene is TRBJ2-7, the V gene TRBV9; 13 nucleotides align to TRBD2. There are 14 residues in the CDR3. J was trimmed by 5 bases and V by 4 bases; bases with no gene match: 3. CDR1 SGDLS and CDR2 YYNGEE come from the germline V gene.

This chain connects TRBV28 to TRBJ2-7; D is perhaps TRBD2 (6 bases). The CDR3 runs to 15 residues. Trimming cost V 3 bases and J 5 bases, with 17 bases left between them. Germline lookup yields CDR1 MDHEN and CDR2 SYDVKM. DNA for the CDR3: TGTGCCAGCAGTTTGTCCGGGACTCCGCCCCACGAGCAGTACTTC. Translating gives CASSLSGTPPHEQYF. Drawing the rest from reference TRBV28 and TRBJ2-7, the complete variable domain is DVKVTQSSRYLVKRTGEKVFLECVQDMDHENMFWYRQDPGLGLRLIYFSYDVKMKEKGDIPEGYSVSREKKERFSLILESASTNQTSMYLCASSLSGTPPHEQYFGPGTRLTVT.

The V gene is TRBV14, the J gene TRBJ2-1; tentatively, D is TRBD1 (6 bases). CDR3 length: 15 residues. Between the trimmed V and J ends, which lost 4 bases and 5 bases, there was a span of 15 bases. Germline V CDR1 and CDR2: SGHDN, FVKESK. For the CDR3, the DNA is TGTGCCAGCAGCCCCTACAGGGAAAGAAACAATGAGCAGTTCTTC. This sequence encodes CASSPYRERNNEQFF.

V is TRBV28 and J is TRBJ1-1; a weak D match, TRBD1 (5 bases). The V and J ends lost 7 bases and 0 bases respectively, with 12 bases between them. Germline CDR1 reads MDHEN; CDR2 reads SYDVKM. CDR3 length: 14 residues. In DNA, the CDR3 is TGTGCCAGCATTCAGGACAATTTGAACACTGAAGCTTTCTTT. Residues: CASIQDNLNTEAFF. The whole variable domain, remainder taken from reference TRBV28 and TRBJ1-1, is DVKVTQSSRYLVKRTGEKVFLECVQDMDHENMFWYRQDPGLGLRLIYFSYDVKMKEKGDIPEGYSVSREKKERFSLILESASTNQTSMYLCASIQDNLNTEAFFGQGTRLTVV.

This clone was observed a handful of times. The chain employs TRBV5-8 and TRBJ1-1; the D is unclear. This CDR3 spans 11 amino acids. The V end was cut by 0 bases, the J end by 8 bases, with 5 bases between. Germline V gene lookup returns CDR1 SGHTS and CDR2 YDEGEE. In DNA, the CDR3 is TGTGCCAGCAGCTTGGTACAGGAAGCTTTCTTT. Amino acid sequence: CASSLVQEAFF.

This rearrangement joins TRBV5-6 to TRBJ2-2, with a possible D match to TRBD2 (7 bases). The CDR3 sequence is 16 residues long. Germline V CDR1 and CDR2: SGHDT, YYEEEE. V lost 9 bases to trimming and J lost 2 bases, with 20 bases between them. DNA of the CDR3: TGTGCCACGCTTGGGGGCGGGAGATTAAACACCGGGGAGCTGTTTTTT. Translation: CATLGGGRLNTGELFF.

The chain uses TRBV19 and TRBJ2-7; 7 bases are a match to TRBD2. Germline trimming cut 6 bases from V and 0 bases from J; bases unmatched to any gene: 5. The CDR3 has 14 residues. In germline, CDR1 is LNHDA, CDR2 SQIVND (reference sequence). The CDR3 DNA reads TGTGCCAGTAGGGAGCGGGGTAGCTCCTACGAGCAGTACTTC. As protein: CASRERGSSYEQYF.

This chain uses TRBV10-2 with TRBJ1-2, with D hard to call. This CDR3 spans 12 amino acids. Germline V gene data show CDR1 as WSHSY and CDR2 as SAAADI. With 2 bases removed from V and 2 bases from J, the gap between germline ends came to 3 bases. The DNA for the CDR3 is TGCGCCAGCAGTGAGCGGAACTATGGCTACACCTTC. Encoded protein: CASSERNYGYTF.

The chain is built from TRBV14 and TRBJ2-7; D might be TRBD2 (6 bases). This CDR3 has 13 residues. V was pared by 3 bases and J by 7 bases, with 13 bases between. CDR1 and CDR2 from the germline V gene are SGHDN and FVKESK. CDR3 sequence: CASSQTTRGEQYF. CDR3 nucleotides: TGTGCCAGCAGCCAGACCACCCGGGGGGAGCAGTACTTC.

The CDR3 DNA reads TGCGCCAGCAGCCGGCTAGATGCGCAATCTAATGAGCAGTTCTTC. The encoded protein is CASSRLDAQSNEQFF. This chain connects TRBV5-1 to TRBJ2-1, with D unclear. Germline V CDR1 and CDR2: SGHRS, YFSETQ. V shed 4 bases and J shed 7 bases, with 18 bases lying between them. The CDR3 totals 15 residues.

This chain connects TRBV5-1 to TRBJ2-3; 7 bases match TRBD1. V was clipped by 4 bases and J by 7 bases; unmatched bases: 9. Germline CDR1 and CDR2: SGHRS and YFSETQ. The CDR3 is made up of 14 amino acids. The CDR3 bases are TGCGCCAGCAGCCCCACTACAGGGGTAAATACGCAGTATTTT. Translated: CASSPTTGVNTQYF.

The chain couples TRBV9 to TRBJ2-2; TRBD2 matches 11 bases. This CDR3 contains 15 residues. Germline V gives CDR1 SGDLS, CDR2 YYNGEE. V shed 3 bases and J 6 bases; nucleotides not matched to a gene: 4. This chain's CDR3 is CASSAPGLAAGELFF. CDR3 DNA: TGTGCCAGCAGCGCTCCGGGACTAGCGGCCGGGGAGCTGTTTTTT. Combining the CDR3 with reference TRBV9 and TRBJ2-2 gives the whole variable domain DSGVTQTPKHLITATGQRVTLRCSPRSGDLSVYWYQQSLDQGLQFLIQYYNGEERAKGNILERFSAQQFPDLHSELNLSSLELGDSALYFCASSAPGLAAGELFFGEGSRLTVL.

The V and J genes are TRBV4-2 and TRBJ2-1; TRBD2 aligns across 16 bases. Germline CDR1 reads LGHNA; CDR2 reads YNFKEQ. The trim removed 0 bases at V and 7 bases at J, leaving 0 bases unmatched. The CDR3 spans 16 residues. The CDR3 protein is CASSQEGLAGGNEQFF. DNA of the CDR3: TGTGCCAGCAGCCAAGAGGGACTAGCGGGAGGGAATGAGCAGTTCTTC.

This sequence joins TRBV19 and TRBJ2-1, with a possible D match to TRBD2 (6 bases). CDR1 and CDR2 (germline): LNHDA, SQIVND (reference sequence). V shed 3 bases and J shed 6 bases, with 12 bases lying between them. This CDR3 has 14 residues. CDR3 DNA: TGTGCCAGTAGTATCGGAGGGAGTGGCAATGAGCAGTTCTTC. Its protein product is CASSIGGSGNEQFF.

The chain recombines TRBV27 with TRBJ1-5; D possibly corresponds to TRBD1 (5 bases). Between the trimmed V and J ends, which lost 2 bases and 4 bases, there was a span of 12 bases. Germline V lookup: CDR1 MNHEY, CDR2 SMNVEV (reference sequence). The CDR3 has 15 residues. CDR3 bases: TGTGCCAGCAGTTTAAGGGGCGTAGGGAATCAGCCCCAGCATTTT. Amino acid sequence: CASSLRGVGNQPQHF.

The chain carries TRBV30 and TRBJ1-5, with TRBD1 matching over 7 bases. This CDR3 comprises 18 residues. Looked up from germline, CDR1 is GTSNPN and CDR2 is SVGIG (reference sequence). V was clipped by 0 bases and J by 1 base; unmatched bases: 12. CDR3 in DNA: TGTGCCTGGAGTGTCAGGACAGGCCTCTCTTTCAGCAATCAGCCCCAGCATTTT. The encoded protein is CAWSVRTGLSFSNQPQHF.

V gene TRBV9 combines with J gene TRBJ2-1; 7 bases match TRBD2. Germline V CDR1 and CDR2: SGDLS, YYNGEE. There are 15 residues in the CDR3. V was pared by 4 bases and J by 2 bases, with 6 bases of the junction left unmatched. The CDR3 protein is CASSPTSGAYNEQFF. CDR3 sequence (DNA): TGTGCCAGCAGCCCCACGAGCGGGGCCTACAATGAGCAGTTCTTC.

J is TRBJ1-2 and V is TRBV10-3; perhaps TRBD1 as D (5 bases). Trimming pared 0 bases from V and 6 bases from J, leaving 8 bases between. Germline V lookup: CDR1 ENHRY, CDR2 SYGVKD. This CDR3 spans 13 amino acids. The CDR3 loop reads CAISESAGNGYTF. For the CDR3, the DNA is TGTGCCATCAGTGAGTCAGCAGGGAATGGCTACACCTTC.

The V and J genes are TRBV19 and TRBJ2-7, with 10 bases that match TRBD1. CDR3 size: 15 residues. V shed 3 bases, J shed 6 bases, and the junction held 8 bases outside the gene matches. Germline CDR1 reads LNHDA; CDR2 reads SQIVND (reference sequence). The CDR3 spells CASSIAGTGVGEQYF. As DNA, the CDR3 is TGTGCCAGTAGTATCGCCGGGACAGGGGTGGGCGAGCAGTACTTC.

The chain has TRBV28 and TRBJ1-5, with D tentatively TRBD1 (5 bases). Germline V gives CDR1 MDHEN, CDR2 SYDVKM. V was shortened by 6 bases and J by 1 base, with 16 bases between the two germline ends. The length of the CDR3 is 16 residues. CDR3 nucleotide sequence: TGTGCCAGCAGCCGTAGCGGGGGGAGAAGCAATCAGCCCCAGCATTTT. This translates into CASSRSGGRSNQPQHF.

The chain employs TRBV4-3 and TRBJ2-1, with D perhaps matching TRBD2 (6 bases). This CDR3 contains 16 residues. V shed 0 bases and J shed 5 bases, with 14 bases lying between them. Germline V gene lookup returns CDR1 LGHNA and CDR2 YSLEER. As DNA, the CDR3 is TGCGCCAGCAGCCAAGATACGGGAGTCCCCAACAATGAGCAGTTCTTC. Its translation: CASSQDTGVPNNEQFF.

J is TRBJ1-2 and V is TRBV5-5; 7 nucleotides align to TRBD1. The CDR3 extends over 13 amino acids. Germline V gene data show CDR1 as SGHKS and CDR2 as YYEKEE (reference sequence). The ends lost 2 bases at V and 5 bases at J; junction bases unmatched: 3. CDR3 region: CASSFTGDYGYTF. DNA of the CDR3: TGTGCCAGCAGCTTCACAGGGGATTATGGCTACACCTTC.

The chain carries TRBV5-6 and TRBJ2-7, with 8 bases identical to TRBD2. The V gene's germline CDR1 is SGHDT and CDR2 YYEEEE. V was clipped by 4 bases and J by 3 bases; unmatched bases: 6. The CDR3 totals 14 residues. DNA of the CDR3: TGTGCCAGCAGCCAAAGACTAGCGAGCTACGAGCAGTACTTC. This encodes CASSQRLASYEQYF.

V and J are TRBV14 and TRBJ2-5; D not certain. This CDR3 is 13 amino acids long. The ends were cut back, 4 bases at V and 4 bases at J, with 10 bases in the middle. Germline values: CDR1 SGHDN, CDR2 FVKESK. CDR3 nucleotide sequence: TGTGCCAGCAGCCGCTATTACAGAGAGACCCAGTACTTC. Translated: CASSRYYRETQYF.

The rearrangement joins TRBV5-4 to TRBJ1-3, with TRBD1 matching over 7 bases. Germline CDR1 is SGHNT and CDR2 is YYREEE (reference sequence). CDR3 length: 15 amino acids. After removal of 2 bases from V and 1 base from J, the junction contained 3 bases not matched to a gene. The CDR3 here is CASSLGGLSGNTIYF. The CDR3 DNA follows: TGTGCCAGCAGCTTAGGGGGCTTGTCTGGAAACACCATATATTTT.

This clone appeared once. The chain joins TRBV4-1 to TRBJ2-1; D might be TRBD1 (5 bases). The germline V gene has CDR1 MGHRA and CDR2 YSYEKL. Trimming stripped 4 bases from V and 4 bases from J, with 11 bases between. The CDR3 is 14 amino acids. The CDR3 DNA sequence: TGCGCCAGCAGCCCACAACAGGAATACAATGAGCAGTTCTTC. It specifies CASSPQQEYNEQFF.

CDR3 loop: CASSPGRGMAFF. As DNA, the CDR3 is TGTGCCAGCAGCCCAGGTCGGGGTATGGCTTTCTTT. The chain carries TRBV7-2 and TRBJ1-1, with unresolved D. CDR1 is SGHTA, CDR2 FQGNSA, per germline. Trimming stripped 5 bases from V and 11 bases from J, with 15 bases between. The CDR3 is 12 residues long. The whole variable domain, filled in from reference TRBV7-2 and TRBJ1-1, reads GAGVSQSPSNKVTEKGKDVELRCDPISGHTALYWYRQSLGQGLEFLIYFQGNSAPDKSGLPSDRFSAERTGGSVSTLTIQRTQQEDSAVYLCASSPGRGMAFFGQGTRLTVV.